This T cell receptor beta chain was identified during a study of OX40 agonist ivuxolimab in advanced cancers. Study-wide context: A history of anti-PD-1, anti-PD-L1 or anti-CTLA-4 therapy was acceptable, and roughly 40% had some.

The CDR3 contains 15 residues. V was cut by 0 bases and J by 8 bases, with 13 bases left in between. Germline CDR1 and CDR2: MNHEY and SVGAGI. Anyone with autoimmune disease history or systemic immunosuppression was excluded. The table came from immunoSEQ multiplex PCR; TCRdb's copy has only in-frame clones and leaves some out. The sample holds roughly 69,000 clones, 85% to 90% seen once. The receptor was isolated from an adult with an advanced solid tumor such as melanoma, head and neck, liver or kidney cancer. The genes are TRBV6-5 and TRBJ1-4, with no clear D. Sequences were derived from CD4+ or CD8+ T cells sorted from blood, sampled in a trial of the OX40 agonist ivuxolimab. CDR3 nucleotides: TGTGCCAGCAGTTACTCAGGGAAGCCTCCAGAAAAACTGTTTTTT. Amino acid sequence: CASSYSGKPPEKLFF.